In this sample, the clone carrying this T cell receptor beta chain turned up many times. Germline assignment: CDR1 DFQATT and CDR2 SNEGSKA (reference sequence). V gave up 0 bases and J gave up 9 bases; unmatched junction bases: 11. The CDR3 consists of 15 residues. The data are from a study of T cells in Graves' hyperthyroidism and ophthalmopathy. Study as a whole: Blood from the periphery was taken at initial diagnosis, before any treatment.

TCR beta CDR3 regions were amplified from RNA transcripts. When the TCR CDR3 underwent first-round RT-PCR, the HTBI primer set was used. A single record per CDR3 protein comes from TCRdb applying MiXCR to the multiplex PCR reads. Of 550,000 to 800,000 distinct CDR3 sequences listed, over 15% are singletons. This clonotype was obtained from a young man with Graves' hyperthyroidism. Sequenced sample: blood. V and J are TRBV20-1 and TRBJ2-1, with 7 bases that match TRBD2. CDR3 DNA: TGCAGTGCTAGAGATGGGGCGGGAGTGGGAAGTGAGCAGTTCTTC. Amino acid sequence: CSARDGAGVGSEQFF.